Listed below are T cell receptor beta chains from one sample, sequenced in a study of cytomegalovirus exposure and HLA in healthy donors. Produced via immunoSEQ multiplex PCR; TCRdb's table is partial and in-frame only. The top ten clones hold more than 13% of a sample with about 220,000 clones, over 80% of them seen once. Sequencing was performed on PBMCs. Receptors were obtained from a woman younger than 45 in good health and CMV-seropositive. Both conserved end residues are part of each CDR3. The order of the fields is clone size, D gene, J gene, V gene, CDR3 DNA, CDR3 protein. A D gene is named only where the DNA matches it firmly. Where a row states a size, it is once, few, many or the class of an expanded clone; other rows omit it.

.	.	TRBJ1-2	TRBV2	TGTGCCAGCAGACCTGACGCGTCCAGCTATGGCTACACCTTC	CASRPDASSYGYTF
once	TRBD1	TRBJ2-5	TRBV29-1	TGCAGCGTTGTGACAGGGGGCCAAGAGACCCAGTACTTC	CSVVTGGQETQYF
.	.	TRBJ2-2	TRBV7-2	TGTGCCAGCAGCTGGAATGAGTTCACCGGGGAGCTGTTTTTT	CASSWNEFTGELFF
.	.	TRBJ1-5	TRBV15	TGTGCCACCAGCAGAGATGGGGGAAGCAATCAGCCCCAGCATTTT	CATSRDGGSNQPQHF
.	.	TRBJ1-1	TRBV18	TGTGCCAGCTCACGTGACATGAACACTGAAGCTTTCTTT	CASSRDMNTEAFF
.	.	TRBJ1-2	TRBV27	TGTGCCAGCCATAGTGTGGGGACGAACTATGGCTACACCTTC	CASHSVGTNYGYTF
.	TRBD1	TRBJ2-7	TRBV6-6	TGTGCCAGCAGGCCAAGTTCCGGGACAGGGGGCTACGAGCAGTACTTC	CASRPSSGTGGYEQYF
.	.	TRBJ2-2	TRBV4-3	TGCGCCAGCAGCCAAGAGTCAAGGGGGAACACCGGGGAGCTGTTTTTT	CASSQESRGNTGELFF
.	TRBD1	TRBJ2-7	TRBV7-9	TGTGCCAGCAGCTTACAACAGGGGTTCCACGAGCAGTACTTC	CASSLQQGFHEQYF
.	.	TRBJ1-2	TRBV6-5	TGTGCCAGCATGTTCAAGGGAACTCGAGGCTACACCTTC	CASMFKGTRGYTF
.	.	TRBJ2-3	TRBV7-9	TGTGCCAGCAGCCCAAGGGTGGGGGAAGATACGCAGTATTTT	CASSPRVGEDTQYF
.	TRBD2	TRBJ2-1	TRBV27	TGTGCCAGCAGTATCAGCGGGAGTTTATACAATGAGCAGTTCTTC	CASSISGSLYNEQFF
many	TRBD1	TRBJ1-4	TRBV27	TGTGCCAGCAGCTCAAGACAGGGCCTAGGTGAAAAACTGTTTTTT	CASSSRQGLGEKLFF
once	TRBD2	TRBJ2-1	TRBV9	TGTGCCAGCAGCAAGGCTAGCGGGGTACCCCAGTTCTTC	CASSKASGVPQFF
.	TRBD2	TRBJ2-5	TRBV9	TGTGCCAGCAGCGTAGGGGGCGGGAGGGGAGAGACCCAGTACTTC	CASSVGGGRGETQYF
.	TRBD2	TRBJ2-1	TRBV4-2	TGTGCCAGCAGCCCTCTAGCGGGAGACGTCGATGAGCAGTTCTTC	CASSPLAGDVDEQFF
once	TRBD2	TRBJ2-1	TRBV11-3	TGTGCCAGCAGCTTAGAGACTAGCGAATACAATGAGCAGTTCTTC	CASSLETSEYNEQFF
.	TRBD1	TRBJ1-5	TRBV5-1	TGCGCCAGCAGCTGGGGGACAGGGAATCAGCCCCAGCATTTT	CASSWGTGNQPQHF
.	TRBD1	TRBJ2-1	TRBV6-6	TGTGCCAGCAGCGCTCCGGACAGGGGGGAAGATGAGCAGTTCTTC	CASSAPDRGEDEQFF
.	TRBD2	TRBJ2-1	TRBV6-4	TGTGCCAGCAGTGCGACTAGCGGGAGGGCCAATGAGCAGTTCTTC	CASSATSGRANEQFF
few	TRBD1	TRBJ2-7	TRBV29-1	TGCAGCGCCGTGGGACAGGGAGGATACGAGCAGTACTTC	CSAVGQGGYEQYF
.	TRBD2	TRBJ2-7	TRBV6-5	TGTGCCGGTCAACTGGCTAGCGGAACCTACGAGCAGTACTTC	CAGQLASGTYEQYF
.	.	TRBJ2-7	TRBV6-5	TGTGCCAGCAGTTACTCGGGCACAACCTACGAGCAGTACTTC	CASSYSGTTYEQYF
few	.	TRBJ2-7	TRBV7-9	TGTGCCAGCAGCCCAGAAAACGAGCAGTACTTC	CASSPENEQYF
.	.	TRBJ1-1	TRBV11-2	TGTGCCAGCGGAAGCGGCACGAACACTGAAGCTTTCTTT	CASGSGTNTEAFF
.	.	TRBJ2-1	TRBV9	TGTGCCAGCAGCGCGGCATCTTACAATGAGCAGTTCTTC	CASSAASYNEQFF
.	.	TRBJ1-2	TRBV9	TGTGCCAGCATGGGAGAGGCCGCTAACTATGGCTACACCTTC	CASMGEAANYGYTF
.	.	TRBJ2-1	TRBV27	TGTGCCAGTTCCCAGGGAAACTCCTACAATGAGCAGTTCTTC	CASSQGNSYNEQFF
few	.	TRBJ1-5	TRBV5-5	TGTGCCAGCAGCTTGGGTCTGGTTCAGCCCCAGCATTTT	CASSLGLVQPQHF
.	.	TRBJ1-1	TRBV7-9	TGTGCCAGCAGCTTAGGTGGTGAAGCTTTCTTT	CASSLGGEAFF
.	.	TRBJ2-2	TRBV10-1	TGCGCCAGCAGAGCAGGGGACACCGGGGAGCTGTTTTTT	CASRAGDTGELFF
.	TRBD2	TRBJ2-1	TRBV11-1	TGTGCCAGCAGCTCGGGACTAGCGGCCCTAAGGGATGAGCAGTTCTTC	CASSSGLAALRDEQFF
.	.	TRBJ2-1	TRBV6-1	TGTGCCAGCAGGACGGACGGAGCGTTGGGTGAGCAGTTCTTC	CASRTDGALGEQFF
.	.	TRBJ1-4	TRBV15	TGTGCCACCAGCAGAGATACGGGTATAGCACTGTTTTTT	CATSRDTGIALFF
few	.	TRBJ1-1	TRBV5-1	TGCGCCAGCAGCTTTCGACACTTACCCCCGAAGACTGAAGCTTTCTTT	CASSFRHLPPKTEAFF
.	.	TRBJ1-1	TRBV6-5	TGTGCCAGCAGGGGCAGGGGCGACACTGAAGCTTTCTTT	CASRGRGDTEAFF
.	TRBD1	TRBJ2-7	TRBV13	TGTGCCAGCAGCTTAAGACAGGGCCCACTCCTTTACGAGCAGTACTTC	CASSLRQGPLLYEQYF
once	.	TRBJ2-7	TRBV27	TGTGCCAGCAGTTCGGCCAGGGGTCCCTACGAGCAGTACTTC	CASSSARGPYEQYF
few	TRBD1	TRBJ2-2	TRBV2	TGTGCCAGCGCCGCTCCAGGGGGCGCATTCGGGGAGCTGTTTTTT	CASAAPGGAFGELFF
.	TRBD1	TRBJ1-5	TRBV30	TGTGCCTGGAGTCCGTCCAATCCCACAGGGGGAGGGTATAGCAATCAGCCCCAGCATTTT	CAWSPSNPTGGGYSNQPQHF
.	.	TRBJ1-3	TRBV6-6	TGTGCCAGCACCCCAGGGGTCTCTGGAAACACCATATATTTT	CASTPGVSGNTIYF
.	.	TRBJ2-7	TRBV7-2	TGTGCCAGCAGCCGGTCAAGAGGGGGGCGGGCCGACTACGAGCAGTACTTC	CASSRSRGGRADYEQYF
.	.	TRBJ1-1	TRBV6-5	TGTGCCAGCAGTCGAGACAGCGACCTTGAAGCTTTCTTT	CASSRDSDLEAFF
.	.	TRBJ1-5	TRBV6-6	TGTGCCAGCAGTTACTTAGGGGAGGGGCAGCCCCAGCATTTT	CASSYLGEGQPQHF
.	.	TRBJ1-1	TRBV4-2	TGTGCCAGCAGCCTTAACCCACAGGCGACTGAAGCTTTCTTT	CASSLNPQATEAFF
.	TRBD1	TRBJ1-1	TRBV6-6	TGTGCCAGCAGTGACAGGGTGAACACTGAAGCTTTCTTT	CASSDRVNTEAFF
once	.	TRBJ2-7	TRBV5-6	TGTGCCAGCAGCCAGACATCCTCCTACGAGCAGTACTTC	CASSQTSSYEQYF
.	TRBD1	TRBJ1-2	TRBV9	TGTGCCAGCAGCGTAGAAGCGGGACAGGGGGTTAAAGGCTACACCTTC	CASSVEAGQGVKGYTF
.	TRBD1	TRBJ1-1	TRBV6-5	TGTGCCAGCAGTTACCGTCGTGGACAGGGGTTTGAAGCTTTCTTT	CASSYRRGQGFEAFF
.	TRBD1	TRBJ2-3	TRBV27	TGTGCCAGCAGTTCGGGACAGGGTCCCACAGATACGCAGTATTTT	CASSSGQGPTDTQYF
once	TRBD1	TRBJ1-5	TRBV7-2	TGTGCCAGCAGCTTAAGGACAGGTCCGCATAGCAATCAGCCCCAGCATTTT	CASSLRTGPHSNQPQHF
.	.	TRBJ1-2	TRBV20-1	TGCAGTGCTAGAGTGTCCTATGGCTACACCTTC	CSARVSYGYTF